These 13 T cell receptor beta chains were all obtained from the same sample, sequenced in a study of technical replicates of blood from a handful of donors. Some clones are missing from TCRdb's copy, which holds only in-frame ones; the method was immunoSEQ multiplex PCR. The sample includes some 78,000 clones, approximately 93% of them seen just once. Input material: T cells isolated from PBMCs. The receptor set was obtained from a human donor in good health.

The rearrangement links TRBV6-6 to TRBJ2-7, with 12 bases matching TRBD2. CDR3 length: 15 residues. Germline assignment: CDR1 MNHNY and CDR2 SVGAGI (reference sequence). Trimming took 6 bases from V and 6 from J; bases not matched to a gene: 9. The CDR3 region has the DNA TGTGCCAGCAGAGAACTAGCGGGAGGACGCCTCGAGCAGTACTTC. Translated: CASRELAGGRLEQYF.

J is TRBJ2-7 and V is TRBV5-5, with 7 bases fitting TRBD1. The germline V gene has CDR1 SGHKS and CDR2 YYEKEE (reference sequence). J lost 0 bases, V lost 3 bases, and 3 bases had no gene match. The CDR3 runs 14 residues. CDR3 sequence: CASSSGQDSYEQYF. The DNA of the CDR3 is TGTGCCAGCAGCTCTGGACAGGACTCCTACGAGCAGTACTTC.

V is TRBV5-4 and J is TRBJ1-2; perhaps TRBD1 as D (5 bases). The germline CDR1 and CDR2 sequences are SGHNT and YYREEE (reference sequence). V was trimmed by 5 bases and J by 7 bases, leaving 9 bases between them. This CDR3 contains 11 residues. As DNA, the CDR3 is TGTGCCAGCAGACTAACAGGTGGCTACACCTTC. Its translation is CASRLTGGYTF.

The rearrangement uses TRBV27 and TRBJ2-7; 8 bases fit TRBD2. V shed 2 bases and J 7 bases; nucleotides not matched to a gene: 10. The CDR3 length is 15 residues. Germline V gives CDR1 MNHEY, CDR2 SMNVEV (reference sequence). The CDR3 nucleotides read TGTGCCAGCAGTTTAAACTCCGGGACTAGAAGGGAGCAGTACTTC. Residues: CASSLNSGTRREQYF.

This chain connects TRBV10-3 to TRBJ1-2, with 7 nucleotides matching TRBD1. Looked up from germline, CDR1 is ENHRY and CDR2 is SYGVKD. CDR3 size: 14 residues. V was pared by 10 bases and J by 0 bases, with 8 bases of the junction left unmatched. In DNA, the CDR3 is TGTGCCACCATGGACGACAGGGCTAACTATGGCTACACCTTC. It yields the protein CATMDDRANYGYTF.

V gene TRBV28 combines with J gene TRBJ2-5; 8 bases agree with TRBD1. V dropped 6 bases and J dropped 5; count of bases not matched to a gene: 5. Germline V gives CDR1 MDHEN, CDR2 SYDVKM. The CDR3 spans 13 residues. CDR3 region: CASSPGGWETQYF. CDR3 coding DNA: TGTGCCAGCAGCCCAGGGGGCTGGGAGACCCAGTACTTC.

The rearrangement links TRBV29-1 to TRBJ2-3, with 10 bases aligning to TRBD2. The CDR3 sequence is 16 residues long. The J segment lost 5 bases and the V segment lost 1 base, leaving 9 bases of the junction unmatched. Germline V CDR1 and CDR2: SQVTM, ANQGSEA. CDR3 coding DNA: TGCAGCGTTGAAGGGGTGAGCGGGAGGGTTAGAGATACGCAGTATTTT. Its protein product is CSVEGVSGRVRDTQYF.

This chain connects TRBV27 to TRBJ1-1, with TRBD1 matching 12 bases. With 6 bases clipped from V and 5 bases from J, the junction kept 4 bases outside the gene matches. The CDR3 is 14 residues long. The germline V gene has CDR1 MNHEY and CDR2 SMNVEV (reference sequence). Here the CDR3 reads CASRGQGAWTEAFF. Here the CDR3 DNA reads TGTGCCAGCAGGGGACAGGGGGCTTGGACTGAAGCTTTCTTT.

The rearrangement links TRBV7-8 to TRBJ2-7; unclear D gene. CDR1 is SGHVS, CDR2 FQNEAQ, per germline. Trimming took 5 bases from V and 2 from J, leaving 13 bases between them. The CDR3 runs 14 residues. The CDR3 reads CASSLLENPYEQYF. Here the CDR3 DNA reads TGTGCCAGCAGCCTGTTGGAGAACCCCTACGAGCAGTACTTC.

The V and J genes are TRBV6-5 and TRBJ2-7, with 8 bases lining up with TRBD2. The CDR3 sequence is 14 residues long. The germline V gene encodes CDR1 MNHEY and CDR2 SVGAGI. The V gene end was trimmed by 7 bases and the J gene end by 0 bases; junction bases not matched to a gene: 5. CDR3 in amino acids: CASKRGLDSYEQYF. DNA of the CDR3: TGTGCCAGCAAGCGGGGGCTGGACTCCTACGAGCAGTACTTC.

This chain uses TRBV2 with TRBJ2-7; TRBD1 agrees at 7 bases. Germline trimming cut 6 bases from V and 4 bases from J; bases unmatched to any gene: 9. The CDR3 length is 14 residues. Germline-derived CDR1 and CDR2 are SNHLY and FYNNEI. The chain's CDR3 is CASRNPGQSYEQYF. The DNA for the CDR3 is TGTGCCAGCAGGAACCCGGGACAGAGTTACGAGCAGTACTTC.

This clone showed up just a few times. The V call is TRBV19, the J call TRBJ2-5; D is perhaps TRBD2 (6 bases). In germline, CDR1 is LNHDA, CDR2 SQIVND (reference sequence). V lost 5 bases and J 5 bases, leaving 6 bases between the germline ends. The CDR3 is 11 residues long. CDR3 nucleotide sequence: TGTGCCAGTAGTCTAGCGGAGACCCAGTACTTC. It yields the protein CASSLAETQYF.

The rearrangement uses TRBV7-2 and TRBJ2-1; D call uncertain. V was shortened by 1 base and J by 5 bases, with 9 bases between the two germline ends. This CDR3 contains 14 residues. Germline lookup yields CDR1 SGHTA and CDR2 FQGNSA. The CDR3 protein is CASSLELVNNEQFF. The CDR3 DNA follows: TGTGCCAGCAGCTTAGAACTGGTCAACAATGAGCAGTTCTTC.